This TCR beta chain was identified in a study of cytomegalovirus exposure and HLA in healthy donors (dated 2017 in TCRdb). Some background on the complete study: According to an earlier analysis of a few hundred of the donors, 150 million to 200 million T cells yielded 95 million to 140 million unique TCR beta sequences and more than 250 Gb of sequence data. An early release covering about 600 HLA-typed donors comprised about 300 gigabases of sequencing data and approximately 80 million unique TCR sequences. The genetic ancestry cluster associated with self-reported Caucasian donors included about four fifths of the roughly 400 genotyped donors. The study aimed to test whether cataloging public T cell receptors could reveal signatures of past pathogen exposure. Using immunosequencing, the study profiled T cell repertoires from 550 to 750 subjects and related those repertoires to cytomegalovirus serostatus. A separate validation cohort of over 95 different subjects was used in addition to the 666-subject first cohort. To predict cytomegalovirus infection status, the study brought together high-throughput TCR immunosequencing, statistical association of individual TCRs with disease status, and machine learning. In a later analysis, previously published TCR beta repertoires from about 670 donors were re-analyzed and high-resolution HLA genotyping was added so that TCR occurrence patterns could be studied. Rather than drawing on any new phenotypic data, the later analysis identified candidate immune exposures from TCR beta sequences and the way those sequences occurred across donors. An earlier analysis of roughly 580 of the donors used high-throughput TCR beta sequencing to judge whether each TCR beta V gene segment behaved as functional or pseudogenic. Alongside the repertoire data, information on donor age, sex, ethnicity and CMV serostatus was compiled. In a later genetic analysis, genome-wide SNP genotypes for about 65% of the roughly 700 donors were used, and that subset was treated as a discovery cohort. Every repertoire in the discovery cohort had been generated on one and the same sequencing platform. Class I and class II HLA loci were covered by the typing at four-digit resolution. Typing coverage varied by locus: roughly 629-640 donors for A, B, C, DRB1 and DQB1; more than 500 for DQA1; approximately 610 for DPA1; under 490 for DPB1. A handful of DR-DQ haplotypes were handled as single units for association and clustering because linkage in the cohort was strong. On average, roughly 250,000 unique TCR beta nucleotide sequences were sequenced per donor among a few hundred genotyped donors of the cohort, with roughly 19% of those sequences being non-productive. Study-level results and caveats: The earlier analysis of about 600 of the donors excluded fewer than 20 rarely observed V segments, including chromosome 9 orphons, because counts were too low. In a later analysis, HLA-associated TCR beta chains showed more clonal expansion and lower generation probabilities than non-associated chains that were equally common. The authors suggested that the approach could potentially be extended to other disease states and immunological phenotypes. A further reported finding was that TCR beta sequences accurately predicted the HLA-A and HLA-B alleles for most subjects in the first cohort. Correlated functional status among segregating V segments might reflect linkage disequilibrium, but an unknown experimental factor could not be ruled out. Most TCR sequences were seen in very few donors, while some public TCRs were found in many individuals. Strong co-occurrence of HLA alleles, especially DR and DQ, made assigning TCR associations to individual alleles difficult. The only immune exposure information available for the cohort was CMV serostatus. In the study, around 160 TCR beta chains were listed as associated with cytomegalovirus. Sequencing depth was assumed to be roughly uniform across donors in the presence/absence analyses, though that assumption may not hold. In an earlier analysis of some 500 of the donors, most TCR beta V segments appeared in productive rearrangements about 90% or about 30% of the time, broadly matching IMGT annotations. A later genetic analysis reported fewer N-insertions in productive TCRs among donors in an Asian-associated ancestry cluster than the roughly 700-donor mean. In a later analysis, the rate of TCR association differed among HLA loci, with DRB1 alleles having the most associated TCRs and HLA-C alleles having the fewest. According to a later analysis, parvovirus B19, influenza, CMV and Epstein-Barr virus appeared linked to several top co-occurrence clusters. In a later genetic analysis, a missense DCLRE1C variant was associated with V-gene and J-gene trimming of TCR beta chains, and the association was replicated in an independent cohort. Some IMGT-functional V segments, including TRBV6-2 and TRBV6-3, could not be distinguished by the 87-base-pair reads and were therefore excluded. Three of the identified cytomegalovirus-associated TCR beta chains were confirmed in vitro to be specific for cytomegalovirus antigens. A group of highly shared sequence variants was considered likely to be a technical artifact of the sequencing pipeline. In a later analysis, some 17,000 TCR beta sequences were associated with specific HLA alleles at a false discovery rate of 0.05. Cytomegalovirus status was reported to be diagnosed by the classifier with high specificity and sensitivity in both the original and validation cohorts. Only TCR beta chains were sequenced in this cohort, and the absence of alpha or paired-chain data limited detectable features. According to a later analysis, most CMV-associated TCR beta chains appeared to be HLA-restricted, and the HLA associations seemed to be driven largely by CMV exposure. Because some donors lacked HLA typing at each locus, the association tests relied only on the typed subset.

V is cut by 5 bases and J by 0 bases, and the space between the germline ends is 20 bases. Taken from cysteine to phenylalanine, the CDR3 has 18 residues. Kept here is only the CDR3 DNA, which spans 54 bases and is read in frame from base 1. From a lookup of the germline V gene (reference sequence), CDR1 and CDR2 are MNHEY and SMNVEV. This clone was recorded a few times. Its specific antigen is unknown. No much larger clone is present one base from it, and per-base qualities are unavailable. Receptor libraries were prepared by the immunoSEQ multiplex PCR assay. A mixture of 60 forward primers for TCR Vbeta segments and 13 reverse primers for TCR Jbeta segments was used in the multiplex PCR. Amplification of the CDR3 region of rearranged TCR beta genes was performed with a multiplex PCR assay on genomic DNA. The amplified TCR beta libraries were sequenced on the Illumina HiSeq System as 87-base-pair reads. On the authors' methods: In a later analysis, tens of millions of unique TCR beta chains were counted across the 690 or so repertoires, and roughly 10 million of these chains were shared by at least two donors. A nearest-neighbor algorithm error-corrected the raw reads and collapsed the reads into unique sequences, merging closely related sequences to remove PCR and sequencing errors. CDR3 sequences were aligned to IMGT reference sequences to assign V, D and J gene segments. For a sequence to be retained, at least a six-nucleotide match to both a V gene segment and a J gene segment was required. Rearrangements were called productive when the CDR3 lacked stop codons and stayed in frame with V and J; all others were non-productive. Following IMGT convention, CDR3 was defined as the stretch from the second conserved V-encoded cysteine up to the conserved J-encoded phenylalanine. In an earlier analysis of more than 550 of the donors, sequences lacking an unambiguous match to a single V gene segment were excluded. An earlier analysis of 587 of the donors called V segments functional above 56.7% productive rearrangements and segregating when the between-donor standard deviation exceeded 5%. To diagnose cytomegalovirus status from the catalog of TCR beta chain sequences, a statistical classification framework was built. V and J gene assignment, in a later analysis, came from comparing TCR nucleotide sequences with IMGT/GENE-DB human TR gene sequences. In a later analysis, CDR3 sequences and most-parsimonious VDJ recombination scenarios were assigned using the TCRdist pipeline. In a later analysis, each TCR beta chain was defined by its CDR3 amino acid sequence together with its V-gene family, and reads without a unique V-gene family were excluded. To address suspected cross-contamination and a sequencing artifact, a later analysis removed roughly 580 highly shared, low-generation-probability nucleotide sequences. In a later analysis, a clonal expansion index for each public chain was calculated from normalized within-repertoire ranks of inferred template counts. In a later analysis, generation probabilities were computed using a VDJ recombination model fitted to out-of-frame rearrangements, and the results were checked against IGoR. In a later analysis, TCR-TCR, TCR-HLA and TCR-CMV co-occurrence was scored with hypergeometric tests, and a repertoire-size bias correction was applied to TCR pairs. False discovery rates were estimated in a later analysis by permuting HLA or CMV assignments 20 times. In a later analysis, co-occurring TCRs were grouped using DBSCAN, and TCRdist sequence similarity was added for clustering within HLA-allele-positive subsets. Repertoires with fewer than 30,000 or more than 120,000 public chains, plus five repertoires with anomalous nucleotide sharing, were excluded from co-occurrence clustering. TCRdb provides this immuneACCESS table in a form limited to in-frame rearrangements. Some clones are lacking; in checked studies, under half of them reflect an unresolved V gene, and why the rest are absent is not known. Clone size and V and J calls were adopted from that table, with D and trimming inferred from the DNA. The sample has about 94,000 clones on record, around 66% of them singletons. Jointly, the top ten make up about 3.9% of the sample.

The cohort comprised some 680 healthy bone marrow donors. Cohort members were all nominally healthy when sampled, although unrecorded immune exposures were likely present. The donor tested CMV seronegative, placing the donor among the 352 seronegative members of the cohort. A peripheral blood sample was provided by each donor, and peripheral blood mononuclear cells were used for TCR beta sequencing. The Qiagen DNeasy Blood Extraction Kit was used to extract genomic DNA from the blood cell samples. The sequenced sample was PBMCs. The sequence joins TRBV27 to TRBJ2-1; D gene: possibly TRBD2, on 7 matching bases. The sequence came from a man in his thirties or forties in good health and CMV-seronegative. The DNA sequence is TGTGCCAGCAGTCACTACACGGGGGGCGCGGACTCCTACAATGAGCAGTTCTTC. The resulting protein is CASSHYTGGADSYNEQFF.